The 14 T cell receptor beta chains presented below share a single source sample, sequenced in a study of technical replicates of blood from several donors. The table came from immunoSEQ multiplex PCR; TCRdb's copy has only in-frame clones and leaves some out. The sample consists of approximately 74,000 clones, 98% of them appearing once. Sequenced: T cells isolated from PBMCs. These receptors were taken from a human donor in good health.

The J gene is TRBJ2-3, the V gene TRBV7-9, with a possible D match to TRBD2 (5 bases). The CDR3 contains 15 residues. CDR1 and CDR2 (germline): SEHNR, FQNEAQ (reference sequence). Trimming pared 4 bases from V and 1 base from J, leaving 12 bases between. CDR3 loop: CASSYLRAGTDTQYF. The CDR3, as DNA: TGTGCCAGCAGCTACTTGAGGGCGGGCACAGATACGCAGTATTTT.

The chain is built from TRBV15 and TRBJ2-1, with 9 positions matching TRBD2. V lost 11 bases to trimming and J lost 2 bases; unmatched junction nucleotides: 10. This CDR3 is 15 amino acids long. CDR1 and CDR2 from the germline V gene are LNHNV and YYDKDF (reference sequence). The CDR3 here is CAAALSGSPYNEQFF. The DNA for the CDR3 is TGTGCCGCCGCCCTTAGCGGGAGTCCCTACAATGAGCAGTTCTTC.

This chain's CDR3 is CASSLASLGQGVQETQYF. The CDR3 nucleotides read TGTGCCAGCAGCTTAGCGTCCTTGGGACAGGGGGTTCAGGAGACCCAGTACTTC. The chain joins TRBV7-2 to TRBJ2-5, with 11 bases identical to TRBD1. J lost 5 bases, V lost 0 bases, and 11 bases had no gene match. The V gene's germline CDR1 is SGHTA and CDR2 FQGNSA. CDR3 length equals 18 residues.

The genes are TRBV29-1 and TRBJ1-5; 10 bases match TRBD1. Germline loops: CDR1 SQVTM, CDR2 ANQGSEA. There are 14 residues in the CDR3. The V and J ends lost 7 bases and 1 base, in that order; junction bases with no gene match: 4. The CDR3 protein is CSGGQGRSNQPQHF. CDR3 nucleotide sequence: TGCAGCGGGGGACAGGGGCGCAGCAATCAGCCCCAGCATTTT.

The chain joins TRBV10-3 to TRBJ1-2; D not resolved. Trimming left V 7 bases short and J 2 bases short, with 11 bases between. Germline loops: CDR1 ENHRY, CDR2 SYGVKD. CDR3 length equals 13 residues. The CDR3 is CAITDEGNYGYTF. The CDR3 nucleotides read TGTGCCATCACTGATGAGGGAAACTATGGCTACACCTTC.

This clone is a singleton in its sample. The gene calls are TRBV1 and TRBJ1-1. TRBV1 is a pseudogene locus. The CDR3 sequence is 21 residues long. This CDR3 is CTSSQDGPFRRGPDMNTEAFF. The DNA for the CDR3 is TGCACCAGCAGCCAAGATGGTCCATTTAGGAGGGGACCAGACATGAACACTGAAGCTTTCTTT.

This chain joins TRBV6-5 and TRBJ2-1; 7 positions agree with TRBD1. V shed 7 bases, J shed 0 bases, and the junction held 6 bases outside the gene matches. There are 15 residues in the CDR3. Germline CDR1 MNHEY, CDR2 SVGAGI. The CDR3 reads CASTGQASSYNEQFF. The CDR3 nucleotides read TGTGCCAGCACTGGACAGGCAAGCTCCTACAATGAGCAGTTCTTC.

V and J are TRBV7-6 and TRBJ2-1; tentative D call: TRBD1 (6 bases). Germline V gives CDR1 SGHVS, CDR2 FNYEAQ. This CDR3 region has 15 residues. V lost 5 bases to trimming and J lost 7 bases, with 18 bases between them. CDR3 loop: CASSTSYNRENEQFF. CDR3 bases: TGTGCCAGCAGCACATCTTATAACAGGGAGAATGAGCAGTTCTTC.

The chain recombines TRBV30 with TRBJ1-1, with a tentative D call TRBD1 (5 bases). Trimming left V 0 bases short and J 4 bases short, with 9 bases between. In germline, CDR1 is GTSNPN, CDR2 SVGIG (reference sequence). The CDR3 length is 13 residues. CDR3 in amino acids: CAWSVPGITEAFF. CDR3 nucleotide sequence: TGTGCCTGGAGTGTACCAGGGATCACTGAAGCTTTCTTT.

CDR3 loop: CASSSGTSDADTQYF. The CDR3 DNA reads TGTGCCAGCAGCTCCGGGACAAGCGACGCAGATACGCAGTATTTT. This chain joins TRBV5-8 and TRBJ2-3; D is perhaps TRBD1 (6 bases). Germline loops: CDR1 SGHTS, CDR2 YDEGEE. The CDR3 runs 15 residues. Trimming took 3 bases from V and 4 from J, leaving 15 bases between them. The variable domain in full, completed from reference TRBV5-8 and TRBJ2-3, reads EAGVTQSPTHLIKTRGQQATLRCSPISGHTSVYWYQQALGLGLQFLLWYDEGEERNRGNFPPRFSGRQFPNYSSELNVNALELEDSALYLCASSSGTSDADTQYFGPGTRLTVL.

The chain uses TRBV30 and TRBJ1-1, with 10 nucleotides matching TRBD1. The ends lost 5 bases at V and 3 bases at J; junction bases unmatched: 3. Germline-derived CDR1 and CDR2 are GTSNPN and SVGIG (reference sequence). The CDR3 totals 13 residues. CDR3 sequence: CAWHGQGDTEAFF. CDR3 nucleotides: TGTGCCTGGCACGGACAGGGGGACACTGAAGCTTTCTTT.

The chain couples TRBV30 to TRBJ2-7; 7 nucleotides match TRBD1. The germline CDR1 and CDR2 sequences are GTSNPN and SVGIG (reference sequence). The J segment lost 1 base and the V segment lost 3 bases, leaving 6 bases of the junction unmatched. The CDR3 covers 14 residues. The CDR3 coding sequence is TGTGCCTGGAGACCCGACAGGGAGTCCTACGAGCAGTACTTC. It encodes CAWRPDRESYEQYF. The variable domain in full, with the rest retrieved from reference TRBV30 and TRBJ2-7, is SQTIHQWPATLVQPVGSPLSLECTVEGTSNPNLYWYRQAAGRGLQLLFYSVGIGQISSEVPQNLSASRPQDRQFILSSKKLLLSDSGFYLCAWRPDRESYEQYFGPGTRLTVT.

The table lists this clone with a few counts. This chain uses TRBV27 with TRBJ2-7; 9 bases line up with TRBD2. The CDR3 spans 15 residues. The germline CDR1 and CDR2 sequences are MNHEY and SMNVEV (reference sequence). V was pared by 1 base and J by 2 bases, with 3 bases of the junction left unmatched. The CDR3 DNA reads TGTGCCAGCAGTTTATATGCTAGCGGGACCTACGAGCAGTACTTC. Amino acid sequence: CASSLYASGTYEQYF.

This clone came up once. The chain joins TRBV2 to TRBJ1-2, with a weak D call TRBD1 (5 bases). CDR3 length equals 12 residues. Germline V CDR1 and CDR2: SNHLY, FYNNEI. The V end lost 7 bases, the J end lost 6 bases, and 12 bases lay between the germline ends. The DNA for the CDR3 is TGTGCCAGCACCCCCAGGGCCCATGGCTACACCTTC. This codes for CASTPRAHGYTF.